This TCR beta chain stems from a study of blood T cell repertoires in COVID-19. Looking at the study overall: COVID-19 samples, acute and convalescent, were from the United States, Italy and Spain. Sample material is recorded as cDNA or gDNA derived from T cells, B-cell-depleted T cells, or PBMCs.

In the original analysis: Nucleated cell counts were estimated from reference gene primer amplification. Assay used: immunoSEQ multiplex PCR; TCRdb lists only in-frame clones, some missing. That table gives V, J and clone size, and the DNA gave D and trimming. The repertoire holds about 330,000 clones, with around 84% as singletons. Note on this clone: Other nucleotide sequences in the sample specify the same CDR3.

V shed 1 base and J shed 0 bases, with 7 bases lying between them. The V gene's germline CDR1 is SGHTA and CDR2 FQGTGA. This CDR3 contains 15 residues. Residents of over 20 US areas, aged roughly 18 to 90 years, made up the participants. The sequence was collected from a woman aged 18-29 years who had recovered from COVID-19. Sample: PBMCs or T cells enriched from blood (not recorded which). This sequence joins TRBV7-3 and TRBJ2-1; tentative D call: TRBD2 (6 bases). The CDR3 DNA sequence: TGTGCCAGCAGCTTAATGGGGGGCTCCTACAATGAGCAGTTCTTC. Encoded protein: CASSLMGGSYNEQFF.